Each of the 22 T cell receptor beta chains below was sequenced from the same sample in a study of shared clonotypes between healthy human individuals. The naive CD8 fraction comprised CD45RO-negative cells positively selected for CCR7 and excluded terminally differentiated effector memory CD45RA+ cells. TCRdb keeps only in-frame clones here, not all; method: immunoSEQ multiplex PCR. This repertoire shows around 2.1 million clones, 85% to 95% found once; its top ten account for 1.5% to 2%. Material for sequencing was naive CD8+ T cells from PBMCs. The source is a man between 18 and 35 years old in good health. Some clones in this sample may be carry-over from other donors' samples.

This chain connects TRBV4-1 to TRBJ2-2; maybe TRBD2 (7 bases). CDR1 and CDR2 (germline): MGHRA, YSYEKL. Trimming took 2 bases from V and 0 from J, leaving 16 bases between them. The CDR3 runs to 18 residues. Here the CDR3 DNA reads TGCGCCAGCAGCCAAACCCCGGGGGGCGGCGCGAACACCGGGGAGCTGTTTTTT. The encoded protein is CASSQTPGGGANTGELFF.

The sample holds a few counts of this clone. The CDR3, as DNA: TGTGCCAGCAGGTTGGAGGGGTTGGGTGAAGCTTTCTTT. Translated: CASRLEGLGEAFF. The rearrangement joins TRBV7-9 to TRBJ1-1, with a weak D call TRBD1 (5 bases). The CDR3 extends over 13 amino acids. The germline V gene has CDR1 SEHNR and CDR2 FQNEAQ (reference sequence). With 6 bases removed from V and 7 bases from J, the gap between germline ends came to 15 bases.

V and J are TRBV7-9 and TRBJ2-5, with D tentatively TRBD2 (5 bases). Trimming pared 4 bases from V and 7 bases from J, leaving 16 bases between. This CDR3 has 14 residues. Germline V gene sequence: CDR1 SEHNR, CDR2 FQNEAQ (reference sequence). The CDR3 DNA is TGTGCCAGCAGCTGGGCCGACGGCCGGGGGACCCAGTACTTC. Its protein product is CASSWADGRGTQYF.

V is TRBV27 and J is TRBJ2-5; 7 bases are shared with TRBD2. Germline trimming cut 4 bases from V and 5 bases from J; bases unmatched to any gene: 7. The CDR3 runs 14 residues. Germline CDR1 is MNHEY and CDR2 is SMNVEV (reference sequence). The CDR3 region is CASSSRGELETQYF. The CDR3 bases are TGTGCCAGCAGTTCCCGGGGGGAGTTGGAGACCCAGTACTTC.

The CDR3 nucleotides read TGTGCCAGCAGCTGGGGACTAGAGGGCTACAATGAGCAGTTCTTC. Protein product: CASSWGLEGYNEQFF. The chain links TRBV5-4 to TRBJ2-1, with TRBD2 matching 8 bases. V gave up 3 bases and J gave up 3 bases; unmatched junction bases: 5. The CDR3 sequence is 15 residues long. Germline CDR1 and CDR2: SGHNT and YYREEE (reference sequence).

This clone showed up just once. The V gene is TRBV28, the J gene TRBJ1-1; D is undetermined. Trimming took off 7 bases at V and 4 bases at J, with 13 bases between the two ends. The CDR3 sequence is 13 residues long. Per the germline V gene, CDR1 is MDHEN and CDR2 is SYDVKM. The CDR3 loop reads CASIPETLTEAFF. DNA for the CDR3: TGTGCCAGCATTCCAGAAACCCTCACTGAAGCTTTCTTT.

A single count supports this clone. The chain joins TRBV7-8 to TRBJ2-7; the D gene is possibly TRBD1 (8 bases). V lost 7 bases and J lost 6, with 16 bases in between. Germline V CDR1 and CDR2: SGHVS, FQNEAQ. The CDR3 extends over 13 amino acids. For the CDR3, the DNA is TGTGCCAGCATGACAGGGGAGGGGTTCGAGCAGTACTTC. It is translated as CASMTGEGFEQYF.

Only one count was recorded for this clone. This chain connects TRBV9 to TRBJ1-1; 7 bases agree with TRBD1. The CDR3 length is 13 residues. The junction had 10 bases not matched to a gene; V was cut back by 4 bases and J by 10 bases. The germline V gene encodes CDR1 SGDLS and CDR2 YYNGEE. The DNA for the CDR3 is TGTGCCAGCAGCTCAGACAGGGCGAACCCAGCTTTCTTT. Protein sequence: CASSSDRANPAFF.

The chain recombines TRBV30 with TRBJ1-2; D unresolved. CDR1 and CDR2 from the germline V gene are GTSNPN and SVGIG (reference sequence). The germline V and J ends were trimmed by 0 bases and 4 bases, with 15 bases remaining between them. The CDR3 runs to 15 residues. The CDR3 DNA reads TGTGCCTGGAGTGTACGACCGGTCGGAGGCTATGGCTACACCTTC. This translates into CAWSVRPVGGYGYTF.

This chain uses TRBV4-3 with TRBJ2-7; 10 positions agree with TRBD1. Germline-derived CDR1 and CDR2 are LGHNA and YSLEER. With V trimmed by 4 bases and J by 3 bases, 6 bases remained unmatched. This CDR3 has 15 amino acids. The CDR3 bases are TGCGCCAGCAGCCCTTCGGACAGGGGGGACTACGAGCAGTACTTC. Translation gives CASSPSDRGDYEQYF.

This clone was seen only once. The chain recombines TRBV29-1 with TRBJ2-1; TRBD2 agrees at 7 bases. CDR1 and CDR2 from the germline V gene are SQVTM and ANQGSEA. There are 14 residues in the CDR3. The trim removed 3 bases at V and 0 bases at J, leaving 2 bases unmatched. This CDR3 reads CSVDRTSSYNEQFF. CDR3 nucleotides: TGCAGCGTTGATAGGACTAGCTCCTACAATGAGCAGTTCTTC.

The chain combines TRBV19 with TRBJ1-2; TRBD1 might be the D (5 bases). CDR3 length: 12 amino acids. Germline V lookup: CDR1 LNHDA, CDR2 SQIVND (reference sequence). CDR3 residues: CATSGGVDGYTF. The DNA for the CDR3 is TGTGCGACTAGTGGAGGGGTTGATGGCTACACCTTC.

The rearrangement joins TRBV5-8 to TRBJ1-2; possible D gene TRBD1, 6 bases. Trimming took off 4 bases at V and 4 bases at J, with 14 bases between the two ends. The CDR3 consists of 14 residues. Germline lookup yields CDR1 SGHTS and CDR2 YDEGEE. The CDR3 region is CASSPLVGAYGYTF. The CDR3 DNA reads TGTGCCAGCAGCCCCCTCGTGGGGGCCTATGGCTACACCTTC.

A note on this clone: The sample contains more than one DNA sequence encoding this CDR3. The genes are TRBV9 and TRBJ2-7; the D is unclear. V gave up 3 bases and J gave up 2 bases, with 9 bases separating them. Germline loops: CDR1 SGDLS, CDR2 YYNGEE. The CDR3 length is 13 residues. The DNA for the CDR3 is TGTGCCAGCAGCGCCGGTGGCCCCTACGAGCAGTACTTC. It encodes CASSAGGPYEQYF.

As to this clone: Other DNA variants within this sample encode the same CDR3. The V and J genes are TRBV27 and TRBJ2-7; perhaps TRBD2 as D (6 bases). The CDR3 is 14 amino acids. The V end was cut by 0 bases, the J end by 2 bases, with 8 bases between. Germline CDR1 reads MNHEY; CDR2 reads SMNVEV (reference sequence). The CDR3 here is CASSLSAGTYEQYF. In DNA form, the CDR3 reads TGTGCCAGCAGTTTATCGGCGGGAACCTACGAGCAGTACTTC.

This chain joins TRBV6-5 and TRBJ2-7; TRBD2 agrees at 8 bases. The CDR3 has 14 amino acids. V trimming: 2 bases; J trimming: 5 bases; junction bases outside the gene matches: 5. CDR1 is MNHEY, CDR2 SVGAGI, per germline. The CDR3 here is CASSYGLAGNEQYF. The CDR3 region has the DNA TGTGCCAGCAGTTACGGCCTAGCGGGTAACGAGCAGTACTTC.

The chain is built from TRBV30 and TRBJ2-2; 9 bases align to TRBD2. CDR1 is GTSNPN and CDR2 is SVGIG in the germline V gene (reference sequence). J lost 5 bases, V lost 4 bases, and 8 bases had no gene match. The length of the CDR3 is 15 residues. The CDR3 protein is CAWNSLGLATGELFF. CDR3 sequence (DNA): TGTGCCTGGAATTCTTTGGGACTAGCTACCGGGGAGCTGTTTTTT.

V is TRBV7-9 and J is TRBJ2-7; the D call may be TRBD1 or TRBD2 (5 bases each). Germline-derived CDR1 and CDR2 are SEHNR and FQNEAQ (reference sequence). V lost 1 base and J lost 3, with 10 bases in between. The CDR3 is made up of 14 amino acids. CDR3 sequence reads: CASSLGGTYYEQYF. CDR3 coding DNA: TGTGCCAGCAGCTTAGGAGGGACCTACTACGAGCAGTACTTC.

CDR3 amino acids: CASSEVPRELIYEQYF. CDR3 bases: TGTGCCAGCAGTGAAGTCCCTCGGGAGTTAATCTACGAGCAGTACTTC. This chain links TRBV2 with TRBJ2-7, with D tentatively TRBD2 (6 bases). The CDR3 length is 16 residues. CDR1 is SNHLY and CDR2 is FYNNEI in the germline V gene. Trimming cost V 1 base and J 3 bases, with 16 bases left between them.

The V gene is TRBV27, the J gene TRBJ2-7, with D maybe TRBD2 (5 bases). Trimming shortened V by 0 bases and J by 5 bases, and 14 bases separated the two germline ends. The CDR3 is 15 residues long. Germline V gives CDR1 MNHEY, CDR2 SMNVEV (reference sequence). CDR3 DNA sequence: TGTGCCAGCAGTTTATCGCCTAGCCTTGGAGACGAGCAGTACTTC. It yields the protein CASSLSPSLGDEQYF.

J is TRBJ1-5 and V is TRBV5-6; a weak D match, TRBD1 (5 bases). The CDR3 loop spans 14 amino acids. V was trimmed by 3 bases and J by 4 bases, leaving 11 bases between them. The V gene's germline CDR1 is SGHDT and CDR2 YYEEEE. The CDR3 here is CASSSGHGNQPQHF. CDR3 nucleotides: TGTGCCAGCAGCTCCGGACACGGAAATCAGCCCCAGCATTTT.

In DNA form, the CDR3 reads TGTGCCAGCAGCCTCGGGGCCGTGGGGGCTTTCTTT. It translates to CASSLGAVGAFF. The gene calls are TRBV4-2 and TRBJ1-1; perhaps TRBD1 as D (5 bases). This CDR3 region has 12 residues. V was cut by 4 bases and J by 11 bases, with 14 bases left in between. Germline-derived CDR1 and CDR2 are LGHNA and YNFKEQ.